Shown below are 20 T cell receptor beta chains from a single sample sequenced in a study of CD8 T cells in Susac syndrome. The authors reverse transcribed 0.5 to 1 ug RNA with random hexamers. TCRdb itself ran the immunoSEQ multiplex PCR reads through MiXCR, one entry per CDR3 protein. The profile covers about 160,000 distinct CDR3 sequences, with around 93% appearing a single time and 0.12% to 0.15% taken by the ten largest. The sequenced material came from CD4+ T cells from PBMCs. These receptors were collected from a human donor in good health.

The table lists this clonotype with a count of one. The rearrangement uses TRBV5-6 and TRBJ2-7, with 9 bases lining up with TRBD1. Germline-derived CDR1 and CDR2 are SGHDT and YYEEEE. The V and J ends lost 4 bases and 7 bases, in that order; junction bases with no gene match: 9. CDR3 length: 14 amino acids. In DNA, the CDR3 is TGTGCCAGCAGCGCTATACAGGGGGCTAGAGAGCAGTACTTC. This translates into CASSAIQGAREQYF.

This clonotype has only one observation. The chain employs TRBV7-2 and TRBJ2-5; D ambiguous. Trimming shortened V by 3 bases and J by 4 bases, and 9 bases separated the two germline ends. Germline V gene sequence: CDR1 SGHTA, CDR2 FQGNSA. The CDR3 length is 13 residues. CDR3 DNA sequence: TGTGCCAGCAGCTTGTCGGACGGAGAGACCCAGTACTTC. It codes for CASSLSDGETQYF.

The table lists this clonotype with a count of one. V and J are TRBV10-3 and TRBJ1-2; TRBD1 matches at 7 bases. The CDR3 sequence is 16 residues long. Germline assignment: CDR1 ENHRY and CDR2 SYGVKD. Trimming cost V 6 bases and J 3 bases; bases outside gene matches: 13. The CDR3 protein is CAISPRQGGGDYGYTF. CDR3 nucleotides: TGTGCCATCAGCCCGCGACAGGGCGGGGGGGACTATGGCTACACCTTC.

The chain employs TRBV2 and TRBJ2-7; D remains ambiguous. Trimming shortened V by 6 bases and J by 3 bases, and 9 bases separated the two germline ends. Germline loops: CDR1 SNHLY, CDR2 FYNNEI. This CDR3 has 12 residues. CDR3 protein: CASSLVVYEQYF. The CDR3 coding sequence is TGTGCCAGCAGCCTAGTCGTCTACGAGCAGTACTTC.

The rearrangement joins TRBV9 to TRBJ2-4, with a tentative D call TRBD1 (6 bases). The CDR3 has 15 residues. V was clipped by 2 bases and J by 6 bases, with 15 bases between them. CDR1 is SGDLS and CDR2 is YYNGEE in the germline V gene. CDR3 region: CASSVTQGFGNIQYF. Written as DNA, the CDR3 is TGTGCCAGCAGCGTTACTCAGGGGTTTGGAAACATTCAGTACTTC. The full variable domain, with the rest looked up from reference TRBV9 and TRBJ2-4, is DSGVTQTPKHLITATGQRVTLRCSPRSGDLSVYWYQQSLDQGLQFLIQYYNGEERAKGNILERFSAQQFPDLHSELNLSSLELGDSALYFCASSVTQGFGNIQYFGAGTRLSVL.

The V gene is TRBV7-2, the J gene TRBJ2-1; D ambiguous. Deletions cut 1 base from V and 5 bases from J, with 6 bases between. Germline V lookup: CDR1 SGHTA, CDR2 FQGNSA. The CDR3 is made up of 13 amino acids. The CDR3 is CASSLGPNNEQFF. In DNA form, the CDR3 reads TGTGCCAGCAGCTTAGGACCGAACAATGAGCAGTTCTTC.

This chain links TRBV7-2 with TRBJ2-5; no reliable D call. Trimming left V 1 base short and J 4 bases short, with 4 bases between. Per germline, CDR1 SGHTA and CDR2 FQGNSA. There are 12 residues in the CDR3. The CDR3 nucleotides read TGTGCCAGCAGCTTAGTCGGAGAGACCCAGTACTTC. Translation: CASSLVGETQYF.

The chain carries TRBV9 and TRBJ2-7; D might be TRBD1 or TRBD2, each matching 5 bases. Germline V gives CDR1 SGDLS, CDR2 YYNGEE. This CDR3 region has 15 residues. Trimming took off 2 bases at V and 2 bases at J, with 14 bases between the two ends. The CDR3, as DNA: TGTGCCAGCAGCGTGGGACCCGAGGGTGCCTACGAGCAGTACTTC. It encodes CASSVGPEGAYEQYF.

The V and J genes are TRBV7-9 and TRBJ1-5; D remains unclear. This CDR3 region has 12 residues. Germline V gene sequence: CDR1 SEHNR, CDR2 FQNEAQ (reference sequence). V was shortened by 5 bases and J by 7 bases, with 9 bases between the two germline ends. The CDR3 region is CASSHGSQPQHF. In DNA, the CDR3 is TGTGCCAGCAGCCATGGGAGCCAGCCCCAGCATTTT.

The chain carries TRBV9 and TRBJ2-7; D gene ambiguous. V gave up 3 bases and J gave up 2 bases, with 12 bases separating them. CDR1 and CDR2 from the germline V gene are SGDLS and YYNGEE. This CDR3 is 14 amino acids long. The CDR3 region is CASSADRRPYEQYF. The CDR3 bases are TGTGCCAGCAGCGCGGACCGTAGGCCCTACGAGCAGTACTTC.

The chain uses TRBV5-6 and TRBJ2-7; possible D gene TRBD2, 5 bases. This CDR3 region has 16 residues. CDR1 and CDR2 from the germline V gene are SGHDT and YYEEEE. With 4 bases removed from V and 0 bases from J, the gap between germline ends came to 17 bases. The CDR3 is CASSPGRELHSYEQYF. CDR3 in DNA: TGTGCCAGCAGCCCTGGAAGGGAGTTACACTCCTACGAGCAGTACTTC.

The V call is TRBV29-1, the J call TRBJ1-1, with D tentatively TRBD1 (5 bases). The CDR3 length is 13 residues. Germline CDR1 reads SQVTM; CDR2 reads ANQGSEA. Deletions cut 4 bases from V and 5 bases from J, with 14 bases between. CDR3 nucleotides: TGCAGCGTTGGACAGCCGGGTGGGACTGAAGCTTTCTTT. Translating gives CSVGQPGGTEAFF.

This clonotype appeared a few times. V and J are TRBV11-2 and TRBJ2-5; unclear D gene. V was pared by 5 bases and J by 2 bases, with 6 bases between. Looked up from germline, CDR1 is SGHAT and CDR2 is FQNNGV. The CDR3 extends over 12 amino acids. The CDR3 DNA reads as TGTGCCAGCAGCAGGAATCAAGAGACCCAGTACTTC. It translates to CASSRNQETQYF.

The chain uses TRBV29-1 and TRBJ2-5; possible D gene TRBD1, 6 bases. CDR1 and CDR2 from the germline V gene are SQVTM and ANQGSEA. Deletions cut 6 bases from V and 0 bases from J, with 8 bases between. This CDR3 comprises 12 residues. Here the CDR3 DNA reads TGCAGCGTGGACAGTTACCAAGAGACCCAGTACTTC. This gives the protein CSVDSYQETQYF.

The genes are TRBV20-1 and TRBJ2-1; 8 bases map to TRBD2. CDR1 DFQATT and CDR2 SNEGSKA come from the germline V gene (reference sequence). The CDR3 runs to 16 residues. The V gene end was trimmed by 3 bases and the J gene end by 9 bases; junction bases not matched to a gene: 16. In DNA, the CDR3 is TGCAGTGCTAGGGGACAAGCATTTGCGGGGGGTGGTGAGCAGTTCTTC. Translated, it gives CSARGQAFAGGGEQFF.

The CDR3 is CASSVQGQYYGYTF. For the CDR3, the DNA is TGTGCCAGCAGCGTCCAGGGGCAATACTATGGCTACACCTTC. The chain employs TRBV6-5 and TRBJ1-2; weak D call: TRBD1 (6 bases). This CDR3 has 14 amino acids. Trimming took off 6 bases at V and 3 bases at J, with 14 bases between the two ends. Germline values: CDR1 MNHEY, CDR2 SVGAGI.

V and J are TRBV4-1 and TRBJ2-3; weak D call: TRBD2 (5 bases). Trimming removed 4 bases from V and 5 bases from J, with 19 bases in between. CDR3 size: 16 residues. Germline V CDR1 and CDR2: MGHRA, YSYEKL. The CDR3 here is CASSPAPPGEGDTQYF. The CDR3 region has the DNA TGCGCCAGCAGCCCAGCCCCCCCGGGTGAGGGAGATACGCAGTATTTT.

The rearrangement links TRBV6-5 to TRBJ1-1; D remains ambiguous. V was shortened by 2 bases and J by 2 bases, with 9 bases between the two germline ends. Per the germline V gene, CDR1 is MNHEY and CDR2 is SVGAGI. This CDR3 contains 14 residues. In DNA form, the CDR3 reads TGTGCCAGCAGTTACGGGAGCATAAACACTGAAGCTTTCTTT. Its protein is CASSYGSINTEAFF.

This clonotype came up once. J is TRBJ1-6 and V is TRBV6-4; D is uncertain. CDR3 length equals 15 residues. Per the germline V gene, CDR1 is MRHNA and CDR2 is SNTAGT. Trimming pared 5 bases from V and 7 bases from J, leaving 15 bases between. Written as DNA, the CDR3 is TGTGCCAGCAGTAGGTTCCGGGAAACAAATTCACCCCTCCACTTT. Residues: CASSRFRETNSPLHF.

This clonotype has only one observation. The chain recombines TRBV19 with TRBJ2-3, with D hard to call. The CDR3 length is 14 residues. Germline loops: CDR1 LNHDA, CDR2 SQIVND (reference sequence). The ends were cut back, 3 bases at V and 3 bases at J, with 10 bases in the middle. CDR3 DNA sequence: TGTGCCAGTAGTATTGGCGGTGTAACAGATACGCAGTATTTT. It is translated as CASSIGGVTDTQYF.